This T cell receptor beta chain comes out of a study of blood T cell repertoires in COVID-19. Looking at the study overall: T cells, B-cell-depleted T cells, or PBMCs provided the cDNA or gDNA that served as material.

Methods used by the authors: Researchers report that nucleated cell counts were estimated from reference gene primer amplification. TCRdb's copy holds only in-frame clones and misses some; the assay was immunoSEQ multiplex PCR. The DNA gave D and trimming, while V, J and clone size come from that table. The profile covers a few hundred thousand clones, with less than 90% appearing a single time and roughly 8% taken by the ten largest. The junction had 4 bases not matched to a gene; V was cut back by 3 bases and J by 2 bases. CDR1 is KGHSH, CDR2 LQKENI, per germline. This CDR3 is 15 amino acids long. Ages ranged from roughly 18 to 95 years, with residence in under 25 US areas. Cohort 3 donors were reported recovered after two negative PCRs, clearance, or symptom resolution.

The chain carries TRBV18 and TRBJ2-7; TRBD2 matches at 10 bases. The sequence was obtained from a woman in her sixties or seventies who had recovered from COVID-19. Material: PBMCs or T cells enriched from blood (not recorded which). CDR3 DNA sequence: TGTGCCAGCTCACCCTCCAGCGGGGGGGCCTACGAGCAGTACTTC. Amino acid sequence: CASSPSSGGAYEQYF.